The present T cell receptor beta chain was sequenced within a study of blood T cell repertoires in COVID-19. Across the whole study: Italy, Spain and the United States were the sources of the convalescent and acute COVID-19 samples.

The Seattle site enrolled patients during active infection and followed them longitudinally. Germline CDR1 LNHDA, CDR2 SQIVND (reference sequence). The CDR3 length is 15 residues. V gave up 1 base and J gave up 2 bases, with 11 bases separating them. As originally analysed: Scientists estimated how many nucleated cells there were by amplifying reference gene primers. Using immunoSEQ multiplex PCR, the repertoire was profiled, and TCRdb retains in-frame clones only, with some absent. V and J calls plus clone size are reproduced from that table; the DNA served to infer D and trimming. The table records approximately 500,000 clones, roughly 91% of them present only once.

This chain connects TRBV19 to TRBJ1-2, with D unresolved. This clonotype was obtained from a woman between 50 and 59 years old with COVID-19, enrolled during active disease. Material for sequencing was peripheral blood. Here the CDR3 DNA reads TGTGCCAGTAGTATAGGAGCAGGTGGGAACTATGGCTACACCTTC. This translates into CASSIGAGGNYGYTF.